The 20 T cell receptor beta chains listed next were all sequenced from one sample in a study of monozygotic twins with inflammatory bowel disease. TCRdb re-called the 5' RACE reads and gives one entry per CDR3 protein, without DNA. In all, the sample yields 80,000 or so distinct CDR3 sequences. Sequencing input: blood. These receptors were obtained from a human donor with ulcerative colitis or Crohn's disease, or a healthy co-twin of an affected twin (not recorded which).

CDR3 sequence reads: CASSQSERQPQHF. This chain uses TRBV4-1 with TRBJ1-5. The CDR3 spans 13 residues. Germline V gives CDR1 MGHRA, CDR2 YSYEKL.

V gene TRBV20-1 combines with J gene TRBJ2-5; checking the TCRdb D call of TRBD2 is not possible without DNA. This CDR3 contains 13 residues. CDR1 DFQATT and CDR2 SNEGSKA come from the germline V gene (reference sequence). CDR3: CSPRTSSVETQYF.

This chain links TRBV5-6 with TRBJ2-1; TCRdb designates TRBD1, a call that cannot be tested without DNA. This CDR3 is built from 15 residues. Germline V gene sequence: CDR1 SGHDT, CDR2 YYEEEE. CDR3 loop: CASSFGQGRYNEQFF.

The V and J genes are TRBV6-2 or TRBV6-3 and TRBJ2-4; TCRdb's D gene call, TRBD2, goes unchecked for lack of DNA. Germline CDR1 and CDR2: MNHEY and SVGEGT. This CDR3 comprises 14 residues. CDR3 sequence reads: CATIKAGAKNIQYF.

V usage is TRBV2 and J usage is TRBJ1-3; TCRdb selects TRBD1, and the lack of DNA leaves this call unchecked. The CDR3 totals 18 residues. CDR1 is SNHLY and CDR2 is FYNNEI in the germline V gene. CDR3 residues: CASSISTGLIKYGNTIYF. The full variable domain, its missing parts supplied by reference TRBV2 and TRBJ1-3, is EPEVTQTPSHQVTQMGQEVILRCVPISNHLYFYWYRQILGQKVEFLVSFYNNEISEKSEIFDDQFSVERPDGSNFTLKIRSTKLEDSAMYFCASSISTGLIKYGNTIYFGEGSWLTVV.

V usage is TRBV6-1 and J usage is TRBJ2-3. Germline V lookup: CDR1 MNHNS, CDR2 SASEGT. This CDR3 region has 15 residues. The CDR3: CASSGSSQSTDTQYF.

The V call is TRBV3-1, the J call TRBJ1-1. Per the germline V gene, CDR1 is LGHDT and CDR2 is YNNKEL (reference sequence). CDR3 length: 13 amino acids. The CDR3 region is CASSQDEALGAFF.

The gene calls are TRBV4-2 and TRBJ1-1; lacking DNA, the TRBD1 call made by TCRdb goes unchecked. Germline V CDR1 and CDR2: LGHNA, YNFKEQ. The CDR3 is 19 amino acids. CDR3 protein: CASNKRKFQYASPGTEAFF.

The rearrangement uses TRBV27 and TRBJ2-3; the TCRdb D gene call, TRBD1, has no DNA to confirm it. The CDR3 has 14 amino acids. Germline assignment: CDR1 MNHEY and CDR2 SMNVEV (reference sequence). CDR3 residues: CASGLQGTPDTQYF.

The rearrangement links TRBV3-1 to TRBJ1-1. The CDR3 runs 12 residues. Per the germline V gene, CDR1 is LGHDT and CDR2 is YNNKEL (reference sequence). The CDR3 sequence is CASSHSLGEAFF.

The V and J genes are TRBV7-9 and TRBJ2-1. Germline-derived CDR1 and CDR2 are SEHNR and FQNEAQ (reference sequence). This CDR3 is built from 13 residues. The CDR3: CASSLFLDNEQFF.

This rearrangement joins TRBV11-3 to TRBJ2-1; the TRBD2 assignment by TCRdb is unverifiable without DNA. Germline loops: CDR1 SGHNT, CDR2 YENEEA. This CDR3 has 15 residues. The CDR3 is CASSLDGRSASEQFF.

CDR3 region: CASAPSDTQYF. The chain employs TRBV12-3 or TRBV12-4 and TRBJ2-3; checking the TCRdb D call of TRBD1 is not possible without DNA. The CDR3 runs to 11 residues.

This chain uses TRBV7-6 with TRBJ2-1; TCRdb lists TRBD2, though no DNA is available to test this call. The CDR3 has 16 residues. Germline V lookup: CDR1 SGHVS, CDR2 FNYEAQ. The chain's CDR3 is CASSLGGALSYNEQFF.

The V gene is TRBV2, the J gene TRBJ1-6. Germline V lookup: CDR1 SNHLY, CDR2 FYNNEI. The CDR3 length is 14 residues. The CDR3 region is CASRASSYNSPLHF.

The chain combines TRBV28 with TRBJ2-5; TCRdb's D gene call, TRBD1, goes unchecked for lack of DNA. The CDR3 runs to 14 residues. Per the germline V gene, CDR1 is MDHEN and CDR2 is SYDVKM. The CDR3 protein is CASSSNRVRETQYF.

The chain recombines TRBV6-6 with TRBJ1-1; TCRdb outputs TRBD1, but without DNA this stays unchecked. CDR3 length: 13 amino acids. Germline-derived CDR1 and CDR2 are MNHNY and SVGAGI (reference sequence). The CDR3 loop is CASSYVSVPEAFF.

The V call is TRBV9, the J call TRBJ2-3; TCRdb returns TRBD2, unconfirmable since there is no DNA. Germline assignment: CDR1 SGDLS and CDR2 YYNGEE. This CDR3 is built from 16 residues. The CDR3 spells CASSGGTSGGADTQYF. The whole variable domain, filled in from reference TRBV9 and TRBJ2-3, reads DSGVTQTPKHLITATGQRVTLRCSPRSGDLSVYWYQQSLDQGLQFLIQYYNGEERAKGNILERFSAQQFPDLHSELNLSSLELGDSALYFCASSGGTSGGADTQYFGPGTRLTVL.

The chain recombines TRBV6-1 with TRBJ1-2. The CDR3 loop spans 16 amino acids. The germline V gene encodes CDR1 MNHNS and CDR2 SASEGT. The CDR3 here is CASTKGGASKVYGYTF.

The chain uses TRBV6-5 and TRBJ1-2; TCRdb proposes TRBD1, but this gene call is untestable without DNA. This CDR3 region has 13 residues. Germline CDR1 is MNHEY and CDR2 is SVGAGI. CDR3 sequence: CASAVEGNYGYTF.